The rows below give T cell receptor beta chains drawn from one sample of a study of T cell repertoires in cytomegalovirus infection. TCRdb reprocessed the reads with MiXCR, giving one entry per CDR3 protein. Of about 97,000 distinct CDR3 sequences listed, 16% are singletons. The sequencing sample was made of PBMCs. All receptors derive from a human donor in good health (CMV status not recorded). Some clones in this sample may be carry-over from other donors' samples. The CDR3 runs from the conserved cysteine through the conserved F or W. A D gene is named only where the DNA matches it firmly.

length,J,D,V,CDR3
12,TRBJ1-1,-,TRBV10-3,CAISQVGTEAFF
16,TRBJ1-5,-,TRBV27,CASSLSRRNSNQPQHF
16,TRBJ1-3,-,TRBV7-2,CASSLRGDSSGNTIYF
16,TRBJ1-6,-,TRBV7-2,CASSFSRGGKPSPLHF
13,TRBJ2-1,-,TRBV12-3/TRBV12-4,CASQASSYNEQFF
15,TRBJ1-3,-,TRBV7-2,CASSLEVLSGNTIYF
13,TRBJ2-7,TRBD1,TRBV2,CASSQGQLRGQYF
15,TRBJ2-7,TRBD1,TRBV7-2,CASSSPATGRHEQYF
13,TRBJ1-2,-,TRBV7-2,CASSPQQSYGYTF
14,TRBJ1-5,-,TRBV4-1,CASSQVRLTQPQHF
14,TRBJ1-1,-,TRBV6-6,CASSRARAESEAFF
11,TRBJ2-5,-,TRBV6-2/TRBV6-3,CASADGGTQYF
15,TRBJ2-2,-,TRBV7-2,CASTLPGRNTGELFF
16,TRBJ2-1,TRBD2,TRBV2,CASRSRLAGGYNEQFF
16,TRBJ1-2,TRBD1,TRBV4-1,CASSQQALQGLRGYTF
16,TRBJ2-5,TRBD2,TRBV7-2,CASSTAGTSGAETQYF
13,TRBJ1-2,-,TRBV7-9,CASSPGEGGGYTF
13,TRBJ1-4,-,TRBV29-1,CSVEQRPNEKLFF
13,TRBJ2-7,-,TRBV25-1,CASSGGSRAEQYF
14,TRBJ2-1,-,TRBV5-4,CASHSERSYNEQFF
15,TRBJ2-1,TRBD1,TRBV2,CASSKDRGDYNEQFF
16,TRBJ1-5,-,TRBV7-3,CASSSDPLGSNQPQHF
13,TRBJ2-1,-,TRBV6-1,CASQAGRYNEQFF
15,TRBJ2-1,TRBD1,TRBV19,CASSTRDRQNNEQFF
14,TRBJ1-1,-,TRBV19,CATRNAQMNTEAFF
15,TRBJ2-1,-,TRBV5-1,CASSLDPDPYFEQFF
14,TRBJ2-7,-,TRBV6-1,CASYAGTSSYEQYF
13,TRBJ2-5,-,TRBV7-3,CASSPTSGETQYF
15,TRBJ2-2,-,TRBV2,CASSEIRGAGGELFF
14,TRBJ2-7,TRBD1,TRBV19,CASGAGTGSYEQYF
15,TRBJ1-1,-,TRBV4-1,CASSHRFQGGTEAFF
19,TRBJ2-4,TRBD1,TRBV4-1,CASSQEAGQGAVYKNIQYF
15,TRBJ2-2,-,TRBV7-8,CASSFGGPNTGELFF
13,TRBJ2-5,-,TRBV12-3/TRBV12-4,CASRASIQETQYF
15,TRBJ2-7,-,TRBV2,CASTYTGIGTYEQYF
10,TRBJ1-4,-,TRBV2,CASRDEKLFF
16,TRBJ2-3,TRBD1,TRBV10-3,CAISEGRTGNTDTQYF
15,TRBJ2-5,TRBD2,TRBV20-1,CSASTSGSWGETQYF